This T cell receptor (beta chain) was profiled in a study of OX40 agonist ivuxolimab in advanced cancers. Whole-study context: People who had prior anti-PD-1, anti-PD-L1 or anti-CTLA-4 therapy could take part, and around 43% had some.

This clone was observed a single time. Only in-frame clones appear in the TCRdb table, and some are missing; sequencing was by immunoSEQ multiplex PCR. In the table there are under 50,000 clones, about 80% of which are singletons. The CDR3 totals 16 residues. Trimming removed 0 bases from V and 5 bases from J; junction bases left unmatched: 8. Looked up from germline, CDR1 is SGHDT and CDR2 is YYEEEE. J is TRBJ1-2 and V is TRBV5-6, with 9 bases aligning to TRBD1. Here the sequenced sample was CD4+ or CD8+ T cells sorted from blood, taken in a trial of the OX40 agonist ivuxolimab. The sequence came from an adult with an advanced solid tumor such as melanoma, head and neck, liver or kidney cancer. CDR3 nucleotides: TGTGCCAGCAGCTTGGCGGGGTTACAGGGGGCTTATGGCTACACCTTC. Translation: CASSLAGLQGAYGYTF.